The 29 T cell receptor beta chains below were found in one sample sequenced in a study of blood T cell repertoires in COVID-19. Assay used: immunoSEQ multiplex PCR; TCRdb lists only in-frame clones, some missing. The sample has roughly 180,000 clones; nearly 85% are singletons. The sample comprised peripheral blood. These TCRs come from a woman between 25 and 40 years old with acute or convalescent COVID-19.

The gene calls are TRBV5-1 and TRBJ2-7; D is perhaps TRBD1 (7 bases). The CDR3 has 15 amino acids. The ends were cut back, 2 bases at V and 1 base at J, with 13 bases in the middle. Germline V gene data show CDR1 as SGHRS and CDR2 as YFSETQ. The CDR3 nucleotides are TGCGCCAGCAGCTTCGGGTCAGGGGGGTCCTACGAGCAGTACTTC. This gives the protein CASSFGSGGSYEQYF.

This chain uses TRBV5-1 with TRBJ2-1; unclear D gene. Germline CDR1 SGHRS, CDR2 YFSETQ. CDR3 length: 15 residues. Trimming pared 0 bases from V and 0 bases from J, leaving 7 bases between. The CDR3 region has the DNA TGCGCCAGCAGCTTGGCGGGTTTCTCCTACAATGAGCAGTTCTTC. As protein: CASSLAGFSYNEQFF.

The chain joins TRBV5-4 to TRBJ1-1; D gene ambiguous. CDR1 is SGHNT and CDR2 is YYREEE in the germline V gene (reference sequence). Trimming removed 4 bases at V and 3 bases at J, with 13 bases between. This CDR3 is 14 amino acids long. The CDR3 DNA reads as TGTGCCAGCAGCCTGGGCGGGAGGTACACTGAAGCTTTCTTT. This sequence encodes CASSLGGRYTEAFF.

The gene calls are TRBV6-1 and TRBJ1-3, with a weak D call TRBD1 (5 bases). This CDR3 is 17 amino acids long. Trimming left V 0 bases short and J 3 bases short, with 15 bases between. CDR1 and CDR2 from the germline V gene are MNHNS and SASEGT. This chain's CDR3 is CASSEAAGGVFGNTIYF. CDR3 coding DNA: TGTGCCAGCAGTGAAGCGGCAGGAGGGGTCTTTGGAAACACCATATATTTT.

The V and J genes are TRBV27 and TRBJ2-1, with TRBD2 matching over 14 bases. Per germline, CDR1 MNHEY and CDR2 SMNVEV (reference sequence). CDR3 length: 20 amino acids. V dropped 6 bases and J dropped 6; count of bases not matched to a gene: 19. The CDR3 is CASRQRPPGTSGSRANEQFF. The CDR3 DNA sequence: TGTGCCAGCAGGCAAAGGCCCCCCGGGACTAGCGGGAGTAGGGCCAATGAGCAGTTCTTC.

The chain links TRBV7-8 to TRBJ2-3, with D uncertain. The length of the CDR3 is 13 residues. V shed 4 bases and J shed 3 bases, with 8 bases lying between them. Germline lookup yields CDR1 SGHVS and CDR2 FQNEAQ. Here the CDR3 DNA reads TGTGCCAGCAGCTCCGAGTGGACAGATACGCAGTATTTT. Translating it yields CASSSEWTDTQYF.

J is TRBJ2-5 and V is TRBV27, with 8 positions matching TRBD1. Germline V gene lookup returns CDR1 MNHEY and CDR2 SMNVEV (reference sequence). The CDR3 runs to 16 residues. With V trimmed by 5 bases and J by 1 base, 9 bases remained unmatched. The CDR3 reads CASSVGRGLRQETQYF. CDR3 nucleotides: TGTGCCAGCAGTGTGGGCAGGGGGCTACGCCAAGAGACCCAGTACTTC.

This clone was detected only a few times. This chain links TRBV28 with TRBJ2-4; 7 nucleotides align to TRBD1. Germline CDR1 is MDHEN and CDR2 is SYDVKM. The ends lost 5 bases at V and 4 bases at J; junction bases unmatched: 5. CDR3 length equals 14 residues. CDR3 DNA sequence: TGTGCCAGCAGTGAACCGGGACAGAAAAACATTCAGTACTTC. Protein: CASSEPGQKNIQYF.

The chain employs TRBV6-5 and TRBJ2-3; D not resolved. The CDR3 is 15 residues long. Germline V lookup: CDR1 MNHEY, CDR2 SVGAGI. The germline V and J ends were trimmed by 4 bases and 6 bases, with 17 bases remaining between them. The CDR3 region has the DNA TGTGCCAGCAGTTTAGTCAGAGGCAGAACTGATACGCAGTATTTT. It specifies CASSLVRGRTDTQYF.

This chain uses TRBV27 with TRBJ1-5; 9 positions agree with TRBD1. CDR1 and CDR2 from the germline V gene are MNHEY and SMNVEV (reference sequence). The CDR3 spans 19 residues. V lost 0 bases and J lost 1; bases outside the gene matches: 10. The CDR3 reads CASSLSRGQGESSNQPQHF. DNA for the CDR3: TGTGCCAGCAGTTTATCGAGGGGACAGGGCGAGAGCAGCAATCAGCCCCAGCATTTT.

The chain combines TRBV28 with TRBJ1-2; D remains unclear. CDR3 length equals 16 residues. Germline loops: CDR1 MDHEN, CDR2 SYDVKM. V lost 0 bases and J lost 4, with 15 bases in between. CDR3 bases: TGTGCCAGCAGTTTATGGTTCAGGTTTTTTAGCTATGGCTACACCTTC. This gives the protein CASSLWFRFFSYGYTF.

There are a few counts of this clone. V is TRBV14 and J is TRBJ2-6; no firm D call. V gave up 0 bases and J gave up 0 bases, with 15 bases separating them. There are 19 residues in the CDR3. Germline lookup yields CDR1 SGHDN and CDR2 FVKESK. DNA for the CDR3: TGTGCCAGCAGCCAAGATGAAACACTAACTCTCTCTGGGGCCAACGTCCTGACTTTC. Amino acids: CASSQDETLTLSGANVLTF.

V usage is TRBV11-2 and J usage is TRBJ2-1, with D maybe TRBD1 (6 bases). The germline V and J ends were trimmed by 5 bases and 3 bases, with 14 bases remaining between them. This CDR3 has 15 residues. Per the germline V gene, CDR1 is SGHAT and CDR2 is FQNNGV. CDR3 sequence reads: CASSTYRVGYNEQFF. CDR3 sequence (DNA): TGTGCCAGCAGCACCTACAGGGTGGGCTACAATGAGCAGTTCTTC.

The chain joins TRBV19 to TRBJ1-1; TRBD1 is a possible D gene (6 bases). Germline loops: CDR1 LNHDA, CDR2 SQIVND (reference sequence). V was cut by 3 bases and J by 4 bases, with 9 bases left in between. CDR3 length: 13 amino acids. CDR3 in DNA: TGTGCCAGTAGTATTGCAGGGGTCACTGAAGCTTTCTTT. Protein sequence: CASSIAGVTEAFF.

The chain is built from TRBV5-4 and TRBJ2-3; a possible D gene is TRBD2 (6 bases). The germline V gene encodes CDR1 SGHNT and CDR2 YYREEE (reference sequence). Trimming took off 3 bases at V and 2 bases at J, with 19 bases between the two ends. CDR3 length: 17 amino acids. The CDR3 spells CASSSPRDLPSTDTQYF. The DNA for the CDR3 is TGTGCCAGCAGCTCCCCCCGGGACTTACCGTCCACAGATACGCAGTATTTT.

The chain combines TRBV24-1 with TRBJ2-1; 8 bases map to TRBD1. CDR1 is KGHDR, CDR2 SFDVKD, per germline. The V gene end was trimmed by 4 bases and the J gene end by 9 bases; junction bases not matched to a gene: 10. The CDR3 loop spans 15 amino acids. In DNA, the CDR3 is TGTGCCACCAGTGACCCTGGACAGGGCCGGGGTGAGCAGTTCTTC. It yields the protein CATSDPGQGRGEQFF.

This clone has more than one count but fewer than ten. This chain joins TRBV6-4 and TRBJ2-1; 11 bases fit TRBD2. Germline V gene sequence: CDR1 MRHNA, CDR2 SNTAGT. The CDR3 is made up of 16 amino acids. Trimming at V came to 6 bases and at J to 6 bases, leaving 10 bases not matched to a gene. The CDR3 nucleotides read TGTGCCAGCAGCGAAAAAGGGACTAGCGGAAGCAATGAGCAGTTCTTC. The encoded protein is CASSEKGTSGSNEQFF.

J is TRBJ1-2 and V is TRBV2, with D maybe TRBD1 (5 bases). Germline loops: CDR1 SNHLY, CDR2 FYNNEI. Trimming left V 5 bases short and J 2 bases short, with 9 bases between. This CDR3 comprises 13 residues. CDR3 nucleotide sequence: TGTGCCAGCAGTTCGGGACTAAACTATGGCTACACCTTC. Protein: CASSSGLNYGYTF.

V and J are TRBV28 and TRBJ1-1, with 9 bases that match TRBD1. Germline trimming cut 5 bases from V and 1 base from J; bases unmatched to any gene: 8. The CDR3 loop spans 16 amino acids. Germline V gives CDR1 MDHEN, CDR2 SYDVKM. CDR3 amino acids: CASSATGGLGNTEAFF. Here the CDR3 DNA reads TGTGCCAGCAGTGCCACAGGGGGCTTGGGGAACACTGAAGCTTTCTTT.

The chain is built from TRBV30 and TRBJ2-7; the match to TRBD1 covers 8 bases. V gave up 4 bases and J gave up 7 bases; unmatched junction bases: 9. From germline, CDR1 is GTSNPN and CDR2 SVGIG (reference sequence). The CDR3 sequence is 13 residues long. CDR3: CAWTTGVTGEQYF. CDR3 nucleotides: TGTGCCTGGACGACAGGGGTTACGGGGGAGCAGTACTTC.

This chain links TRBV7-9 with TRBJ2-1, with 9 bases that match TRBD2. The CDR3 is 15 residues long. Germline V gene sequence: CDR1 SEHNR, CDR2 FQNEAQ (reference sequence). The junction had 3 bases not matched to a gene; V was cut back by 6 bases and J by 0 bases. CDR3 bases: TGTGCCAGCAGTCTAGCGGGAAGCTCCTACAATGAGCAGTTCTTC. It specifies CASSLAGSSYNEQFF.

The rearrangement joins TRBV7-9 to TRBJ1-2; tentatively, D is TRBD1 (6 bases). The germline CDR1 and CDR2 sequences are SEHNR and FQNEAQ (reference sequence). CDR3 size: 13 residues. Trimming removed 4 bases at V and 4 bases at J, with 10 bases between. The CDR3 DNA reads TGTGCCAGCAGCTCTCAGGGGACCTATGGCTACACCTTC. The encoded protein is CASSSQGTYGYTF.

The chain joins TRBV7-6 to TRBJ1-3; no clear D. Germline V gene lookup returns CDR1 SGHVS and CDR2 FNYEAQ. Trimming took 0 bases from V and 4 from J, leaving 10 bases between them. The CDR3 loop spans 15 amino acids. CDR3: CASSLAAPSGNTIYF. In DNA form, the CDR3 reads TGTGCCAGCAGCTTAGCGGCCCCCTCGGGAAACACCATATATTTT.

The CDR3 DNA is TGCGCCAGCAGCTTGGCGGTACGACTAGGCAATGAGCAGTTCTTC. Translated: CASSLAVRLGNEQFF. This chain links TRBV5-1 with TRBJ2-1, with D perhaps TRBD2 (6 bases). Germline CDR1 SGHRS, CDR2 YFSETQ. The CDR3 loop spans 15 amino acids. The germline V and J ends were trimmed by 0 bases and 6 bases, with 13 bases remaining between them.

J is TRBJ1-6 and V is TRBV19; a weak D match, TRBD1 (6 bases). The CDR3 is made up of 16 amino acids. Trimming took off 5 bases at V and 7 bases at J, with 18 bases between the two ends. Germline lookup yields CDR1 LNHDA and CDR2 SQIVND (reference sequence). The CDR3 region is CASSHGGGLWNSPLHF. The CDR3 nucleotides are TGTGCCAGTAGTCATGGCGGGGGGCTCTGGAATTCACCCCTCCACTTT.

The chain employs TRBV2 and TRBJ2-7; 8 nucleotides align to TRBD1. J lost 0 bases, V lost 6 bases, and 4 bases had no gene match. This CDR3 has 14 amino acids. Germline CDR1 is SNHLY and CDR2 is FYNNEI. CDR3 coding DNA: TGTGCCAGCAGGCGGGACAGGAACTCCTACGAGCAGTACTTC. This codes for CASRRDRNSYEQYF.

V is TRBV24-1 and J is TRBJ2-5, with D possibly being TRBD2 (6 bases). Germline CDR1 and CDR2: KGHDR and SFDVKD. CDR3 size: 11 residues. Trimming took off 10 bases at V and 9 bases at J, with 14 bases between the two ends. CDR3: CATWDGGAQYF. CDR3 DNA sequence: TGTGCCACATGGGACGGCGGGGCCCAGTACTTC.

As concerns this clone: This sample includes further DNA sequences coding for the same CDR3. This chain links TRBV20-1 with TRBJ2-7; D gene uncertain. Germline V gives CDR1 DFQATT, CDR2 SNEGSKA (reference sequence). The CDR3 is made up of 11 amino acids. The germline V and J ends were trimmed by 6 bases and 3 bases, with 9 bases remaining between them. CDR3 sequence: CSARVGYEQYF. CDR3 DNA: TGCAGTGCCCGCGTCGGCTACGAGCAGTACTTC.

A single count supports this clone. V usage is TRBV19 and J usage is TRBJ2-7; 10 nucleotides agree with TRBD1. With V trimmed by 6 bases and J by 4 bases, 3 bases remained unmatched. The V gene's germline CDR1 is LNHDA and CDR2 SQIVND (reference sequence). The length of the CDR3 is 13 residues. DNA for the CDR3: TGTGCCAGTAGCCGGGACAGGGGTTACGAGCAGTACTTC. Encoded protein: CASSRDRGYEQYF.